Listed below are T cell receptor beta chains from one sample, sequenced in a study of PD-L1 blockade in urothelial cancer. Sequencing used immunoSEQ multiplex PCR; TCRdb keeps in-frame clones, though not all of them. The sample comprises around 57,000 clones, around four fifths of which are singletons, and over 1.5% rests with the top ten. The sequencing used PBMCs, collected around atezolizumab (anti-PD-L1) treatment. The receptor set was obtained from a man in his sixties or seventies with urothelial cancer. Both conserved end residues are part of each CDR3.

TRBV5-6	TRBJ2-1	CASSLSGGLTEQFF
TRBV6-6	TRBJ1-2	CASSYSRLSNTF
TRBV28	TRBJ2-5	CASSFEEDQETQYF
TRBV4-1	TRBJ2-7	CASSQSPQTSGARYPDEQYF
TRBV2	TRBJ1-5	CASSESRGNNQPQHF
TRBV7-2	TRBJ1-5	CASSLGQNQPQHF
TRBV15	TRBJ2-7	CATSVFAGAIRSSYEQYF
TRBV7-9	TRBJ1-3	CASSLGTGRNFHSGNTIYF
TRBV28	TRBJ2-3	CASSISTGRFVTDTQYF
TRBV11-3	TRBJ2-1	CASSRDRGDHEQFF
TRBV7-8	TRBJ2-5	CASRDRGPEETQYF
TRBV19	TRBJ2-7	CASGLAEGEQYF
TRBV4-3	TRBJ2-3	CASSQAGGTDTQYF
TRBV4-3	TRBJ2-3	CASSPGTSGFNTQYF